Shown below are 31 T cell receptor beta chains from a single sample sequenced in a study of blood T cell repertoires in COVID-19. TCRdb's table, derived via immunoSEQ multiplex PCR, lists solely in-frame clones and lacks some. The top ten hold roughly a tenth of the sample, which has 99,000 or so clones, roughly 76% seen once. The source material was peripheral blood. Receptors originate from a woman aged 70 to 79 with acute or convalescent COVID-19.

The chain combines TRBV19 with TRBJ2-1; 9 bases are shared with TRBD1. J lost 6 bases, V lost 5 bases, and 5 bases had no gene match. Germline-derived CDR1 and CDR2 are LNHDA and SQIVND (reference sequence). This CDR3 contains 14 residues. This CDR3 reads CASSYRGRVNEQFF. The CDR3 DNA sequence: TGTGCCAGTAGTTACAGGGGGCGTGTCAATGAGCAGTTCTTC.

The chain has TRBV4-1 and TRBJ2-5; TRBD1 is a possible D gene (6 bases). Germline loops: CDR1 MGHRA, CDR2 YSYEKL. This CDR3 region has 20 residues. Trimming stripped 1 base from V and 5 bases from J, with 29 bases between. The chain's CDR3 is CASSQVLMVGGSRSSETQYF. The CDR3 DNA is TGCGCCAGCAGCCAAGTTTTGATGGTAGGGGGAAGTCGTTCGTCGGAGACCCAGTACTTC.

The V call is TRBV11-2, the J call TRBJ2-7, with D perhaps matching TRBD1 (6 bases). The germline V and J ends were trimmed by 5 bases and 0 bases, with 14 bases remaining between them. This CDR3 spans 15 amino acids. Germline V gene sequence: CDR1 SGHAT, CDR2 FQNNGV. The CDR3: CASSTDRLSSYEQYF. Written as DNA, the CDR3 is TGTGCCAGCAGCACGGACAGACTGAGCTCCTACGAGCAGTACTTC.

The chain joins TRBV28 to TRBJ1-4; D is unclear. V lost 3 bases, J lost 8 bases, and 4 bases lay in between. Germline V gene lookup returns CDR1 MDHEN and CDR2 SYDVKM. The CDR3 covers 11 residues. CDR3 region: CASSFEEKLFF. The CDR3 coding sequence is TGTGCCAGCAGTTTCGAGGAAAAACTGTTTTTT.

The rearrangement links TRBV28 to TRBJ2-1; TRBD2 is a possible D gene (5 bases). CDR3 length: 15 amino acids. Looked up from germline, CDR1 is MDHEN and CDR2 is SYDVKM. V was trimmed by 5 bases and J by 0 bases, leaving 11 bases between them. CDR3 sequence (DNA): TGTGCCAGCAGTAAGGAGGTGGGCTCCTACAATGAGCAGTTCTTC. Residues: CASSKEVGSYNEQFF. Looking up the rest from reference TRBV28 and TRBJ2-1 gives the full variable domain: DVKVTQSSRYLVKRTGEKVFLECVQDMDHENMFWYRQDPGLGLRLIYFSYDVKMKEKGDIPEGYSVSREKKERFSLILESASTNQTSMYLCASSKEVGSYNEQFFGPGTRLTVL.

The chain combines TRBV5-1 with TRBJ2-5; 9 nucleotides align to TRBD1. CDR3 length equals 15 residues. With V trimmed by 0 bases and J by 4 bases, 4 bases remained unmatched. Germline assignment: CDR1 SGHRS and CDR2 YFSETQ. CDR3 coding DNA: TGCGCCAGCAGCTTGGGTACAGGGGGCTTAGAGACCCAGTACTTC. Its translation is CASSLGTGGLETQYF.

The genes are TRBV27 and TRBJ2-7; the D gene is possibly TRBD1 (6 bases). Between the trimmed V and J ends, which lost 1 base and 2 bases, there was a span of 15 bases. The CDR3 consists of 16 residues. Germline V gene sequence: CDR1 MNHEY, CDR2 SMNVEV (reference sequence). Written as DNA, the CDR3 is TGTGCCAGCAGTTTATATCGGGGACAAGGCCCCTACGAGCAGTACTTC. Residues: CASSLYRGQGPYEQYF.

This chain uses TRBV19 with TRBJ1-1; 8 nucleotides agree with TRBD1. V dropped 3 bases and J dropped 6; count of bases not matched to a gene: 6. The CDR3 runs to 14 residues. Germline V gene data show CDR1 as LNHDA and CDR2 as SQIVND (reference sequence). The CDR3 DNA is TGTGCCAGTAGTATCGCTGGACAGGGAGCTGAAGCTTTCTTT. Translated: CASSIAGQGAEAFF.

The chain employs TRBV2 and TRBJ1-5; D is perhaps TRBD1 (6 bases). Germline CDR1 and CDR2: SNHLY and FYNNEI. The CDR3 is 14 residues long. V lost 5 bases, J lost 2 bases, and 10 bases lay in between. The CDR3 here is CASSLRQGNQPQHF. CDR3 nucleotides: TGTGCCAGCAGTTTGAGACAGGGCAATCAGCCCCAGCATTTT.

The chain carries TRBV7-2 and TRBJ2-6; D unclear. Germline V gene sequence: CDR1 SGHTA, CDR2 FQGNSA. This CDR3 has 15 residues. V shed 1 base and J shed 0 bases, with 4 bases lying between them. The chain's CDR3 is CASSLVLSGANVLTF. CDR3 nucleotide sequence: TGTGCCAGCAGCTTAGTCCTCTCTGGGGCCAACGTCCTGACTTTC.

The chain has TRBV5-1 and TRBJ2-1, with a possible D match to TRBD1 (7 bases). In germline, CDR1 is SGHRS, CDR2 YFSETQ. Between the trimmed V and J ends, which lost 4 bases and 3 bases, there was a span of 17 bases. This CDR3 spans 16 amino acids. CDR3 in amino acids: CASSRGQPGGYNEQFF. The CDR3 DNA sequence: TGCGCCAGCAGCAGGGGACAGCCCGGGGGCTACAATGAGCAGTTCTTC.

This rearrangement joins TRBV29-1 to TRBJ2-7; weak D call: TRBD2 (6 bases). This CDR3 comprises 13 residues. The V gene's germline CDR1 is SQVTM and CDR2 ANQGSEA. V was cut by 7 bases and J by 3 bases, with 16 bases left in between. The CDR3 DNA reads TGCAGCGCTGAGACTAGGGTCGGCTACGAGCAGTACTTC. Residues: CSAETRVGYEQYF.

This clone was observed once. Its ends do not fully match the called genes, so a read error is possible. This chain's CDR3 is CASSLGQGNEQFF. The CDR3 DNA is TGCGCCAGCAGTTTGGGACAGGGCAATGAGCAGTTCTTC. V usage is TRBV5-1 and J usage is TRBJ2-1, with 9 bases matching TRBD1. Germline V CDR1 and CDR2: SGHRS, YFSETQ. There are 13 residues in the CDR3.

A single count supports this clone. The chain combines TRBV23-1 with TRBJ1-1; TRBD1 agrees at 8 bases. TRBV23-1 is an ORF, with its function uncertain. The length of the CDR3 is 16 residues. The ends lost 3 bases at V and 2 bases at J; junction bases unmatched: 8. CDR3 nucleotide sequence: TGCGCCAGCAGTCACGGACAGGGTATAGAAAACACTGAAGCTTTCTTT. It is translated as CASSHGQGIENTEAFF.

This clone was recorded once. The chain links TRBV19 to TRBJ1-3, with D uncertain. Trimming took 3 bases from V and 2 from J, leaving 11 bases between them. Germline V gives CDR1 LNHDA, CDR2 SQIVND (reference sequence). This CDR3 has 15 amino acids. The CDR3 spells CASSINNAAGNTIYF. The CDR3 coding sequence is TGTGCCAGTAGTATTAACAATGCTGCTGGAAACACCATATATTTT. Full variable domain (rest looked up from reference TRBV19 and TRBJ1-3): DGGITQSPKYLFRKEGQNVTLSCEQNLNHDAMYWYRQDPGQGLRLIYYSQIVNDFQKGDIAEGYSVSREKKESFPLTVTSAQKNPTAFYLCASSINNAAGNTIYFGEGSWLTVV.

The chain combines TRBV5-1 with TRBJ2-1; TRBD2 aligns across 11 bases. CDR3 length: 17 amino acids. The trim removed 4 bases at V and 6 bases at J, leaving 12 bases unmatched. Looked up from germline, CDR1 is SGHRS and CDR2 is YFSETQ. CDR3 DNA sequence: TGCGCCAGCAGCAGCGATCCGGGACTAGCGGACCTCAATGAGCAGTTCTTC. Translation: CASSSDPGLADLNEQFF.

This clone was picked up one time. The chain employs TRBV20-1 and TRBJ2-3; 11 positions match TRBD2. The CDR3 consists of 16 residues. The trim removed 3 bases at V and 2 bases at J, leaving 7 bases unmatched. The germline gives CDR1 DFQATT, CDR2 SNEGSKA (reference sequence). This CDR3 is CSASARLAGLTDTQYF. The CDR3 DNA reads as TGCAGTGCTAGTGCCCGACTAGCGGGACTCACAGATACGCAGTATTTT.

The V and J genes are TRBV7-2 and TRBJ1-1; D possibly corresponds to TRBD1 (5 bases). Trimming left V 1 base short and J 9 bases short, with 12 bases between. Germline V gene sequence: CDR1 SGHTA, CDR2 FQGNSA. The CDR3 runs 13 residues. The DNA of the CDR3 is TGTGCCAGCAGCTTAGACATGGGGGGAAAAGCTTTCTTT. Its protein is CASSLDMGGKAFF.

The V call is TRBV7-2, the J call TRBJ1-1; unclear D gene. V lost 0 bases and J lost 4, with 6 bases in between. CDR1 and CDR2 from the germline V gene are SGHTA and FQGNSA. The CDR3 runs 13 residues. CDR3 bases: TGTGCCAGCAGCTTAGCCCGGGGCACTGAAGCTTTCTTT. This codes for CASSLARGTEAFF.

V gene TRBV27 combines with J gene TRBJ2-5; D may be TRBD1 (6 bases). The CDR3 totals 14 residues. The V gene's germline CDR1 is MNHEY and CDR2 SMNVEV (reference sequence). Trimming removed 6 bases from V and 7 bases from J, with 18 bases in between. The CDR3 reads CASSQGQQIGTQYF. CDR3 DNA: TGTGCCAGCAGCCAAGGACAGCAGATAGGGACCCAGTACTTC.

The V and J genes are TRBV18 and TRBJ1-1; D ambiguous. Germline V lookup: CDR1 KGHSH, CDR2 LQKENI. Trimming stripped 5 bases from V and 1 base from J, with 11 bases between. This CDR3 spans 14 amino acids. The CDR3 nucleotides are TGTGCCAGCTCATCCCAGTCCCAGAACACTGAAGCTTTCTTT. Translation: CASSSQSQNTEAFF.

This clone came up a few times. V is TRBV5-8 and J is TRBJ1-1; no definite D call. The V end lost 2 bases, the J end lost 0 bases, and 14 bases lay between the germline ends. Germline V gene lookup returns CDR1 SGHTS and CDR2 YDEGEE. The CDR3 is 16 residues long. CDR3 loop: CASSLTALTMNTEAFF. The CDR3 nucleotides read TGTGCCAGCAGCTTAACAGCCTTAACAATGAACACTGAAGCTTTCTTT.

CDR3 in DNA: TGCGCCAGCAGCTTGGGGGACAGGCGATCTGAAGCTTTCTTT. Its translation: CASSLGDRRSEAFF. The chain uses TRBV5-1 and TRBJ1-1, with 8 nucleotides matching TRBD1. There are 14 residues in the CDR3. Germline CDR1 and CDR2: SGHRS and YFSETQ. Trimming took 0 bases from V and 6 from J; bases not matched to a gene: 4.

This clone was observed a single time. This sample also contains other DNA sequences that code for the same CDR3. The V and J genes are TRBV3-1 (or the pseudogene TRBV3-2) and TRBJ1-3; D might be TRBD1 (6 bases). Germline CDR1 reads LGHDT; CDR2 reads YNNKEL (reference sequence). There are 14 residues in the CDR3. V gave up 6 bases and J gave up 4 bases, with 13 bases separating them. Written as DNA, the CDR3 is TGTGCCAGCAGTCAACAGGGAGGAGGAAACACCATATATTTT. As protein: CASSQQGGGNTIYF.

This clone was seen more than once but under ten times. This chain uses TRBV20-1 with TRBJ1-2; no reliable D call. V was trimmed by 7 bases and J by 7 bases, leaving 13 bases between them. Looked up from germline, CDR1 is DFQATT and CDR2 is SNEGSKA (reference sequence). The CDR3 is made up of 11 amino acids. DNA for the CDR3: TGCAGTGTGTTGGTGCGACTTGGCTACACCTTC. It encodes CSVLVRLGYTF.

V gene TRBV9 combines with J gene TRBJ2-2; TRBD2 matches 7 bases. Losses at the gene ends were 3 bases for V and 2 bases for J; bases not matched to a gene: 7. The germline V gene encodes CDR1 SGDLS and CDR2 YYNGEE. This CDR3 comprises 16 residues. DNA for the CDR3: TGTGCCAGCAGCGCCCGGGACTACCCTAACACCGGGGAGCTGTTTTTT. Translated: CASSARDYPNTGELFF.

In its sample, this clone was seen once. The V and J genes are TRBV7-2 and TRBJ1-2; possible D gene TRBD1, 6 bases. The germline V gene encodes CDR1 SGHTA and CDR2 FQGNSA. The germline V and J ends were trimmed by 1 base and 8 bases, with 11 bases remaining between them. This CDR3 comprises 13 residues. The CDR3 region is CASSLVGGRGYTF. The CDR3 region has the DNA TGTGCCAGCAGCTTAGTGGGGGGGCGAGGCTACACCTTC.

The chain uses TRBV18 and TRBJ2-5; D unclear. Trimming left V 1 base short and J 2 bases short, with 11 bases between. CDR1 is KGHSH, CDR2 LQKENI, per germline. The CDR3 is 15 residues long. CDR3 DNA sequence: TGTGCCAGCTCACCACTTCCTGGAGATCAAGAGACCCAGTACTTC. This codes for CASSPLPGDQETQYF.

The rearrangement joins TRBV5-4 to TRBJ2-1; TRBD1 aligns across 7 bases. The CDR3 is 14 amino acids. Germline CDR1 is SGHNT and CDR2 is YYREEE (reference sequence). V lost 1 base to trimming and J lost 4 bases; unmatched junction nucleotides: 2. CDR3 sequence reads: CASSLPGGYNEQFF. CDR3 in DNA: TGTGCCAGCAGCTTGCCAGGGGGATACAATGAGCAGTTCTTC.

This clone appeared a few times. The chain links TRBV6-7 to TRBJ1-6; TRBD1 aligns across 12 bases. TRBV6-7 is designated an ORF whose function remains uncertain. This CDR3 region has 17 residues. With V trimmed by 6 bases and J by 0 bases, 3 bases remained unmatched. In DNA form, the CDR3 reads TGTGCCAGCAGGAGGGACAGGGGGCTCTCCTATAATTCACCCCTCCACTTT. This sequence encodes CASRRDRGLSYNSPLHF.

The CDR3 DNA sequence: TGTGCCACCTCAATTCGGTTTATTGAGACCCAGTACTTC. Translating gives CATSIRFIETQYF. This chain links TRBV6-6 with TRBJ2-5; D not resolved. Germline V lookup: CDR1 MNHNY, CDR2 SVGAGI (reference sequence). V was pared by 10 bases and J by 5 bases, with 17 bases between. The CDR3 extends over 13 amino acids.